The 10 T cell receptor beta chains below all came from one sample that was sequenced in a study of T cells after somatic rescue of genetic block (dated by TCRdb to 2019 to 2021). The library was generated by the immunoSEQ multiplex PCR assay. The immuneACCESS repertoire file appears here via TCRdb, limited to in-frame rearrangements. These files lack a portion of the clones; in checked studies, under half of the deficit traces to unresolved V genes, and the cause of the others is not known. The sample table holds around 100,000 clones, of which over 80% were seen once. The top ten clonotypes cover roughly 1.5% of the sample. Source material: peripheral blood mononuclear cells (PBMCs). The receptors were sampled from a woman aged 18-35 years.

This chain joins TRBV11-2 and TRBJ1-6; D call uncertain. Germline V lookup: CDR1 SGHAT, CDR2 FQNNGV. V was trimmed by 7 bases and J by 7 bases, leaving 8 bases between them. There are 12 residues in the CDR3. CDR3 loop: CASTRRNSPLHF. For the CDR3, the DNA is TGTGCCAGCACCCGCAGGAATTCACCCCTCCACTTT.

The CDR3 DNA sequence: TGTGCCAGCAGCTCCCCGGGACAGACATACAATGAGCAGTTCTTC. Translation gives CASSSPGQTYNEQFF. The chain is built from TRBV5-6 and TRBJ2-1; 7 bases agree with TRBD1. Unmatched junction bases numbered 7, after V lost 3 bases and J lost 4 bases. CDR1 and CDR2 from the germline V gene are SGHDT and YYEEEE. CDR3 length equals 15 residues. Full variable domain (missing parts from reference TRBV5-6 and TRBJ2-1): DAGVTQSPTHLIKTRGQQVTLRCSPKSGHDTVSWYQQALGQGPQFIFQYYEEEERQRGNFPDRFSGHQFPNYSSELNVNALLLGDSALYLCASSSPGQTYNEQFFGPGTRLTVL.

The J gene is TRBJ1-2, the V gene TRBV6-5; the D gene is possibly TRBD1 (5 bases). This CDR3 contains 14 residues. V was trimmed by 3 bases and J by 4 bases, leaving 12 bases between them. Germline V CDR1 and CDR2: MNHEY, SVGAGI. The CDR3 reads CASSYYRGGYGYTF. The CDR3 nucleotides are TGTGCCAGCAGTTATTATCGTGGGGGCTATGGCTACACCTTC.

This clone was detected once. The rearrangement joins TRBV28 to TRBJ1-1; TRBD1 matches 9 bases. V was clipped by 8 bases and J by 1 base; unmatched bases: 11. The CDR3 is made up of 16 amino acids. Germline V gives CDR1 MDHEN, CDR2 SYDVKM. The CDR3 is CASRTGDRVSNTEAFF. The DNA of the CDR3 is TGTGCCAGCCGTACGGGGGACAGGGTGTCGAACACTGAAGCTTTCTTT.

The chain recombines TRBV7-9 with TRBJ2-1; 7 positions agree with TRBD1. Germline V gives CDR1 SEHNR, CDR2 FQNEAQ (reference sequence). The V segment lost 10 bases and the J segment 5 bases; nucleotides outside the gene matches: 11. CDR3 length: 14 amino acids. The CDR3 loop is CATRPGTANNEQFF. CDR3 sequence (DNA): TGTGCCACCCGGCCCGGGACAGCAAACAATGAGCAGTTCTTC.

This rearrangement joins TRBV2 to TRBJ2-7, with no clear D. With 7 bases removed from V and 4 bases from J, the gap between germline ends came to 5 bases. The germline CDR1 and CDR2 sequences are SNHLY and FYNNEI. The CDR3 has 10 amino acids. Here the CDR3 reads CASMRYEQYF. CDR3 nucleotides: TGTGCCAGCATGAGATACGAGCAGTACTTC.

The V gene is TRBV6-5, the J gene TRBJ2-7; D gene unclear. Trimming stripped 0 bases from V and 2 bases from J, with 14 bases between. Germline loops: CDR1 MNHEY, CDR2 SVGAGI. The CDR3 extends over 16 amino acids. The CDR3 DNA reads as TGTGCCAGCAGTTACTCGAACTCGGGTCGGACCTACGAGCAGTACTTC. This sequence encodes CASSYSNSGRTYEQYF.

Written as DNA, the CDR3 is TGTGCCAGCTCACCTCTCGACAGGGGGTGGGGAGATACGCAGTATTTT. Translating gives CASSPLDRGWGDTQYF. The chain recombines TRBV18 with TRBJ2-3; 9 nucleotides line up with TRBD1. Losses at the gene ends were 3 bases for V and 5 bases for J; bases not matched to a gene: 9. CDR1 is KGHSH and CDR2 is LQKENI in the germline V gene. The CDR3 totals 16 residues. Looking up the rest from reference TRBV18 and TRBJ2-3 gives the full variable domain: NAGVMQNPRHLVRRRGQEARLRCSPMKGHSHVYWYRQLPEEGLKFMVYLQKENIIDESGMPKERFSAEFPKEGPSILRIQQVVRGDSAAYFCASSPLDRGWGDTQYFGPGTRLTVL.

This rearrangement joins TRBV11-2 to TRBJ2-7, with D uncertain. Germline V gene data show CDR1 as SGHAT and CDR2 as FQNNGV. V was shortened by 6 bases and J by 0 bases, with 9 bases between the two germline ends. CDR3 length: 13 residues. CDR3 nucleotides: TGTGCCAGCAGACCAACCAGCTCCTACGAGCAGTACTTC. Residues: CASRPTSSYEQYF.

The rearrangement links TRBV2 to TRBJ1-4; possibly TRBD1 for D (5 bases). The CDR3 length is 15 residues. The V gene lost 2 bases and the J gene lost 10 bases, with 17 bases spanning the gap. Germline values: CDR1 SNHLY, CDR2 FYNNEI. The CDR3 loop reads CASSETLSFGGKLFF. In nucleotides, the CDR3 is TGTGCCAGCAGTGAAACTTTGTCATTTGGGGGAAAACTGTTTTTT.